The clone carrying this T cell receptor beta chain was counted ten times or more. Antigen unknown. The data originate from a study of response to subunit inactivated influenza vaccine. This CDR3 is 14 amino acids long. Germline CDR1 DFQATT, CDR2 SNEGSKA (reference sequence). V was pared by 0 bases and J by 1 base, with 8 bases between. MiXCR was run by TCRdb on the RT-PCR reads, yielding one entry per CDR3 protein. The sample records roughly 170,000 distinct CDR3 sequences, around a tenth being singletons. Points from the study as a whole: With each seasonal influenza vaccination, the authors suggested, few new T cells are recruited.

This clonotype was sampled from a man aged 50 or older who received an inactivated influenza vaccine. The genes are TRBV20-1 and TRBJ2-3, with D unresolved. The sample was non-naive T cells sorted from PBMCs, taken on the day of vaccination. CDR3 in amino acids: CSARDWAGTDTQYF. In nucleotides, the CDR3 is TGCAGTGCTAGAGATTGGGCGGGCACAGATACGCAGTATTTT.